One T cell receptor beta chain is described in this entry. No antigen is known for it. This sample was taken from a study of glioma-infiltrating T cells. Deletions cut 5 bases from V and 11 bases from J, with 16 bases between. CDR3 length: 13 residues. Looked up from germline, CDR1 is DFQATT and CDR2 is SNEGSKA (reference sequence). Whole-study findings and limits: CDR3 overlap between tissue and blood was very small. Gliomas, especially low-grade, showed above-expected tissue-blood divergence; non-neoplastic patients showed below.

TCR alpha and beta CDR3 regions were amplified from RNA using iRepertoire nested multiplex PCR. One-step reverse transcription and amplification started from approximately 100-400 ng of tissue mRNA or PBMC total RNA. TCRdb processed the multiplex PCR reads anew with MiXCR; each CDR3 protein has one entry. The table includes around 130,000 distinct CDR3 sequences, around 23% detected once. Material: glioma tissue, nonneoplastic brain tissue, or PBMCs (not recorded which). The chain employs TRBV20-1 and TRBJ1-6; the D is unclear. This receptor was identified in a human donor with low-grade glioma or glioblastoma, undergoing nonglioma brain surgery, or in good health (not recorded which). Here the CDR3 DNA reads TGCAGTGCTTTCAGGCTTGATGGGACACCCCTCCACTTT. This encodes CSAFRLDGTPLHF.